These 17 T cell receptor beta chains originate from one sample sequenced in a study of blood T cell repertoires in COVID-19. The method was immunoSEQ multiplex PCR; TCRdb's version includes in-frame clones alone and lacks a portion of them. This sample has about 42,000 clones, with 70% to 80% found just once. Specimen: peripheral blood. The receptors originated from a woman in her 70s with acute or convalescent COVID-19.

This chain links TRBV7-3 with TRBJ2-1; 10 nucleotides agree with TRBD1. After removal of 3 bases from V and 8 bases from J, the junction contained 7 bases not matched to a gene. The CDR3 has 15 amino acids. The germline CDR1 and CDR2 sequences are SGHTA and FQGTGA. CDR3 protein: CASSLVTGGADEQFF. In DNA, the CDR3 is TGTGCCAGCAGCTTGGTGACAGGGGGCGCCGATGAGCAGTTCTTC.

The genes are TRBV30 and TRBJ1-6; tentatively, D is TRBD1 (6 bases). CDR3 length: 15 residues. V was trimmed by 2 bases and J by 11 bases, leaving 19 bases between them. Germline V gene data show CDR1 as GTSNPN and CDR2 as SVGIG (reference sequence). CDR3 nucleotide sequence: TGTGCCTGGAGTTCAAGGGACACCTACAGGACACCCCTCCACTTT. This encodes CAWSSRDTYRTPLHF.

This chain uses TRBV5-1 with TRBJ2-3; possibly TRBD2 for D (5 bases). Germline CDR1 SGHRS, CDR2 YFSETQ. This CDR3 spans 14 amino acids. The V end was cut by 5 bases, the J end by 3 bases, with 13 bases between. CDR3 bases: TGCGCCAGCAGGGGCGAAGCGGATACAGATACGCAGTATTTT. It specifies CASRGEADTDTQYF.

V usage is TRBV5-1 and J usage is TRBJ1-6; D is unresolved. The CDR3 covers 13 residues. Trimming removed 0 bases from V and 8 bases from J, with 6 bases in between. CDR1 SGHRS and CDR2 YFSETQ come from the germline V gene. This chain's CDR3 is CASSLASDSPLHF. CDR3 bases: TGCGCCAGCAGCTTGGCCTCCGATTCACCCCTCCACTTT.

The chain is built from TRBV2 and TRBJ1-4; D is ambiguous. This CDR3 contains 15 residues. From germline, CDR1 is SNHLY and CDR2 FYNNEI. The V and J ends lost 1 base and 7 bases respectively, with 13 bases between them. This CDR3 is CASSEGAGRFEKLFF. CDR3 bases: TGTGCCAGCAGTGAAGGGGCAGGCCGGTTTGAAAAACTGTTTTTT. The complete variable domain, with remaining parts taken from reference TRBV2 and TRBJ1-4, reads EPEVTQTPSHQVTQMGQEVILRCVPISNHLYFYWYRQILGQKVEFLVSFYNNEISEKSEIFDDQFSVERPDGSNFTLKIRSTKLEDSAMYFCASSEGAGRFEKLFFGSGTQLSVL.

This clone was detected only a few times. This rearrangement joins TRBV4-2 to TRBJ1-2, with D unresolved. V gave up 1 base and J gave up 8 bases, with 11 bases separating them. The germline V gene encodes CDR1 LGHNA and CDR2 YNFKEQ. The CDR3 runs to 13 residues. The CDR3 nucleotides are TGTGCCAGCAGCCAAGGCGGGGTTTACGGCTACACCTTC. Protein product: CASSQGGVYGYTF.

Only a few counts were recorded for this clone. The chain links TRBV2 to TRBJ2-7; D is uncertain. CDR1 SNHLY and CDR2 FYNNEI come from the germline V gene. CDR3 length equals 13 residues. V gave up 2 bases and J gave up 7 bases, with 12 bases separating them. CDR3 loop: CASSEFEIEEQYF. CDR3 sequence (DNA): TGTGCCAGCAGTGAATTTGAGATTGAAGAGCAGTACTTC.

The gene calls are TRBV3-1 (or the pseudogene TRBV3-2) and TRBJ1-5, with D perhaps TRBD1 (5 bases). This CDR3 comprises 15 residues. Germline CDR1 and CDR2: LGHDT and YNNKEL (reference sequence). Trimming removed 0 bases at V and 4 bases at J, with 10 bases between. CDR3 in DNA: TGTGCCAGCAGCCAAGATCTGACAGAGAATCAGCCCCAGCATTTT. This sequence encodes CASSQDLTENQPQHF.

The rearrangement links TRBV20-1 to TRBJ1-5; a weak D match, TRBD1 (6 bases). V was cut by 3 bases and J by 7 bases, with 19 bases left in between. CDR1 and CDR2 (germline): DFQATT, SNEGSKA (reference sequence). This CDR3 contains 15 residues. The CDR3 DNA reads TGCAGTGCTAGTTATTCCCTCCAGGGGCGCCAGCCCCAGCATTTT. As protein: CSASYSLQGRQPQHF.

DNA of the CDR3: TGTGCCAGTAGGAGGTTCTCACCCCTCCACTTT. Translated: CASRRFSPLHF. The gene calls are TRBV2 and TRBJ1-6; D gene ambiguous. This CDR3 comprises 11 residues. CDR1 and CDR2 from the germline V gene are SNHLY and FYNNEI. Trimming took 9 bases from V and 10 from J, leaving 10 bases between them.

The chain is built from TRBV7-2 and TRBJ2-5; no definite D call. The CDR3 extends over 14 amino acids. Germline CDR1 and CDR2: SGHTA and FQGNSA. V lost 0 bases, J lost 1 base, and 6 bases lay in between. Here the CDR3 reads CASSLAGVQETQYF. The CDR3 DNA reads TGTGCCAGCAGCTTAGCTGGAGTCCAAGAGACCCAGTACTTC.

The CDR3, as DNA: TGTGCCAGCAGCCTTCAGGGGACAGGGGGGACAGATACGCAGTATTTT. This translates into CASSLQGTGGTDTQYF. The chain employs TRBV7-9 and TRBJ2-3; 11 nucleotides line up with TRBD1. The germline CDR1 and CDR2 sequences are SEHNR and FQNEAQ (reference sequence). This CDR3 has 16 residues. The V gene end was trimmed by 5 bases and the J gene end by 3 bases; junction bases not matched to a gene: 7.

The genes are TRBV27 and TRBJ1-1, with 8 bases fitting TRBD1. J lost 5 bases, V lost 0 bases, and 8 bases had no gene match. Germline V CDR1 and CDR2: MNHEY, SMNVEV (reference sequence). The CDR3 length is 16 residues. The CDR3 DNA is TGTGCCAGCAGTTTATCAGGCAGGGGGCGGGGTACTGAAGCTTTCTTT. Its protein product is CASSLSGRGRGTEAFF.

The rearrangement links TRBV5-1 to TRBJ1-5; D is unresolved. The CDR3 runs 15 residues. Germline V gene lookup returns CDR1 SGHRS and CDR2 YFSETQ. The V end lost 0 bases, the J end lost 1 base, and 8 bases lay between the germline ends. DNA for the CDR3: TGCGCCAGCAGCTTGGTCGGAGGGAGCAATCAGCCCCAGCATTTT. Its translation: CASSLVGGSNQPQHF. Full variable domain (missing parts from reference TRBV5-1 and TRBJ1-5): KAGVTQTPRYLIKTRGQQVTLSCSPISGHRSVSWYQQTPGQGLQFLFEYFSETQRNKGNFPGRFSGRQFSNSRSEMNVSTLELGDSALYLCASSLVGGSNQPQHFGDGTRLSIL.

In nucleotides, the CDR3 is TGTGCCAGCAGTGGGCTGATCTCTGGAAACACCATATATTTT. Translated: CASSGLISGNTIYF. The chain links TRBV2 to TRBJ1-3; D gene unclear. The V gene lost 4 bases and the J gene lost 0 bases, with 7 bases spanning the gap. Germline loops: CDR1 SNHLY, CDR2 FYNNEI. The CDR3 has 14 amino acids.

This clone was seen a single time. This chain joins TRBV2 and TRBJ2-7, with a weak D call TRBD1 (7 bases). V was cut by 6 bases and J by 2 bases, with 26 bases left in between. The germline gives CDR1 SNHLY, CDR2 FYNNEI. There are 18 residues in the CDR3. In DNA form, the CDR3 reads TGTGCCAGCAGCCGCATGGGGACAGCTCCGGGGGTGGCCTACGAGCAGTACTTC. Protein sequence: CASSRMGTAPGVAYEQYF.

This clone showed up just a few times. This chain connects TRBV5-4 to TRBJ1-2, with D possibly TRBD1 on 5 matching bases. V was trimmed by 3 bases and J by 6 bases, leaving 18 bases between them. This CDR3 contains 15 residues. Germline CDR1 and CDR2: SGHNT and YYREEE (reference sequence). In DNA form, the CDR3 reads TGTGCCAGCAGCTCGGAAACACCAGGGCTCGATGGCTACACCTTC. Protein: CASSSETPGLDGYTF.